One sample yielded the 9 T cell receptor beta chains listed below, sequenced in a study of T cell changes during pregnancy in multiple sclerosis. Sequencing was performed with immunoSEQ multiplex PCR; in TCRdb, only in-frame clones are kept and a portion is missing. In the table there are 70,000 to 80,000 clones, 75% to 95% of which are singletons. Specimen: CD4+ T cells from peripheral blood mononuclear cells, collected before pregnancy. All receptors come from a female donor with multiple sclerosis, enrolled in a pregnancy study.

The J gene is TRBJ2-5, the V gene TRBV9; no firm D call. The CDR3 has 14 amino acids. With 4 bases removed from V and 1 base from J, the gap between germline ends came to 11 bases. CDR1 is SGDLS, CDR2 YYNGEE, per germline. The CDR3 DNA sequence: TGTGCCAGCAGCCCGCACTCGCTCCAAGAGACCCAGTACTTC. Translated: CASSPHSLQETQYF.

The chain is built from TRBV4-1 and TRBJ1-4; unclear D gene. CDR1 MGHRA and CDR2 YSYEKL come from the germline V gene. V lost 1 base, J lost 11 bases, and 14 bases lay in between. The CDR3 sequence is 14 residues long. The CDR3 nucleotides read TGCGCCAGCAGCCAAGGATATATAGGAGGCAAACTGTTTTTT. As protein: CASSQGYIGGKLFF.

The rearrangement joins TRBV5-4 to TRBJ2-3; 10 bases agree with TRBD2. The CDR3 contains 16 residues. V dropped 4 bases and J dropped 3; count of bases not matched to a gene: 8. Germline V gene data show CDR1 as SGHNT and CDR2 as YYREEE (reference sequence). The CDR3 spells CASSPSLAGRTDTQYF. CDR3 nucleotide sequence: TGTGCCAGCAGCCCCTCACTAGCGGGAAGAACAGATACGCAGTATTTT.

The chain has TRBV6-1 and TRBJ2-7; TRBD1 is a possible D gene (7 bases). With 6 bases removed from V and 2 bases from J, the gap between germline ends came to 11 bases. The CDR3 contains 13 residues. Germline CDR1 is MNHNS and CDR2 is SASEGT. The CDR3: CASRRDSPYEQYF. The CDR3 DNA reads TGTGCCAGCAGGCGGGACAGCCCCTACGAGCAGTACTTC.

The chain employs TRBV27 and TRBJ1-1; D remains ambiguous. The CDR3 has 16 residues. The germline V gene encodes CDR1 MNHEY and CDR2 SMNVEV (reference sequence). Trimming took 4 bases from V and 1 from J, leaving 16 bases between them. CDR3 protein: CASSSLSLTANTEAFF. Written as DNA, the CDR3 is TGTGCCAGCAGTTCACTCTCCCTTACTGCGAACACTGAAGCTTTCTTT.

This clone was counted once. J is TRBJ1-3 and V is TRBV30, with D possibly matching TRBD1 (6 bases). Trimming left V 5 bases short and J 3 bases short, with 17 bases between. This CDR3 contains 15 residues. Germline V gene lookup returns CDR1 GTSNPN and CDR2 SVGIG (reference sequence). In DNA, the CDR3 is TGTGCCTGGTCATACAGGGAGAAGGGTGGAAACACCATATATTTT. Its translation: CAWSYREKGGNTIYF.

Only a few counts were recorded for this clone. The J gene is TRBJ1-1, the V gene TRBV2; TRBD1 might be the D (5 bases). CDR1 and CDR2 (germline): SNHLY, FYNNEI. V was pared by 8 bases and J by 5 bases, with 15 bases between. The CDR3 is 13 amino acids. The CDR3 region has the DNA TGTGCCAGCCGGAAGCAGGGTTGGACTGAAGCTTTCTTT. This sequence encodes CASRKQGWTEAFF.

About this clone itself: The junction and the germline gene differ at one end; a read error may be behind it. This sequence joins TRBV9 and TRBJ2-3; 11 nucleotides align to TRBD2. Per the germline V gene, CDR1 is SGDLS and CDR2 is YYNGEE. This CDR3 contains 16 residues. CDR3 loop: CASSVAASGRTGTQYF. The CDR3 DNA reads as TGTGCCAGCAGCGTAGCGGCTAGCGGGAGGACAGGTACGCAGTATTTT. Combining the CDR3 with reference TRBV9 and TRBJ2-3 gives the whole variable domain DSGVTQTPKHLITATGQRVTLRCSPRSGDLSVYWYQQSLDQGLQFLIQYYNGEERAKGNILERFSAQQFPDLHSELNLSSLELGDSALYFCASSVAASGRTGTQYFGPGTRLTVL.

The chain has TRBV18 and TRBJ1-2, with 9 bases fitting TRBD1. The CDR3 covers 14 residues. CDR1 KGHSH and CDR2 LQKENI come from the germline V gene. J gave up 8 bases and V 3 bases, and 7 bases lay outside the gene matches. The CDR3 spells CASSPGTGNWGYTF. CDR3 DNA: TGTGCCAGCTCACCGGGGACAGGGAACTGGGGCTACACCTTC.